A selection of T cell receptor beta chains follows, all from one sample in a study of OX40 agonist ivuxolimab in advanced cancers. The table came from immunoSEQ multiplex PCR; TCRdb's copy has only in-frame clones and leaves some out. The sample shows tens of thousands of clones, approximately 90% of them seen only once. The source was CD4+ or CD8+ T cells sorted from blood, collected in a trial of the OX40 agonist ivuxolimab. All receptors come from an adult with an advanced solid tumor such as melanoma, head and neck, liver or kidney cancer. Both conserved end residues are part of each CDR3. D genes are given only for firm matches. Rows give clone size only sometimes, using once, few, many, or a class for an expanded clone.

j_call v_call clone_size d_call cdr3_nt cdr3_aa
TRBJ1-2 TRBV5-5 - - TGTGCCAGCAGCTTGTGGTTGGTGCCGGACAGAGGCGACTATGGCTACACCTTC CASSLWLVPDRGDYGYTF
TRBJ1-3 TRBV30 - - TGTGCCTGGAGTGTAGAACGGACAATTGGAAACACCATATATTTT CAWSVERTIGNTIYF
TRBJ2-5 TRBV29-1 few - TGCAGCGTTAAGGGGGAGATGACTCGCGGCGTGTCGGGGGAAGAGACCCAGTACTTC CSVKGEMTRGVSGEETQYF
TRBJ2-2 TRBV7-7 - - TGTGCTAGCAGCTACGGCAGGAACACCGGGGAGCTGTTTTTT CASSYGRNTGELFF
TRBJ2-7 TRBV6-5 few TRBD2 TGTGCCAGCAGCGGGACTAGCGGATCCTACGAGCAGTACTTC CASSGTSGSYEQYF
TRBJ2-2 TRBV4-1 - TRBD2 TGCGCCAGCGCCGGGACTAGCACACCCGGGGAGCTGTTTTTT CASAGTSTPGELFF
TRBJ2-7 TRBV6-5 - TRBD2 TGTGCCAGCAGTTACGGGGGACTAGCGGGAGGTTACGAGCAGTACTTC CASSYGGLAGGYEQYF
TRBJ2-3 TRBV13 - TRBD2 TGTGCCAGCAGCGGGACTAGCGGTGAAGAGGATACGCAGTATTTT CASSGTSGEEDTQYF
TRBJ2-1 TRBV19 - - TGTGCCAGTTACGGGGGCGGGAACGACTACAATGAGCAGTTCTTC CASYGGGNDYNEQFF
TRBJ2-7 TRBV30 - - TGTGCCTGGATTTCCGGGACAACTTACGAGCAGTACTTC CAWISGTTYEQYF
TRBJ2-2 TRBV5-3 - - TGTGCCAGAAGCTTTCTTCGGGGGTGCACCGGGGAGCTGTTTTTT CARSFLRGCTGELFF
TRBJ2-3 TRBV9 - - TGTGCCAGCAGCCATACCGGGACTCAAATGCCCCAAGATACGCAGTATTTT CASSHTGTQMPQDTQYF
TRBJ1-4 TRBV2 - TRBD1 TGTGCCAGCAGACCAAACAGGGGTGCAACTAATGAAAAACTGTTTTTT CASRPNRGATNEKLFF
TRBJ2-7 TRBV27 - TRBD1 TGTGCCAGCAGTGCCGGGACAGGAGGTAACGAGCAGTACTTC CASSAGTGGNEQYF
TRBJ1-2 TRBV4-1 - - TGCGCCAGCAGCCAAGATCGAGGGCAGCTCGACTATGGCTACACCTTC CASSQDRGQLDYGYTF
TRBJ2-1 TRBV9 once - TGTGCCAGCAGCGTAGCAGGCAATGAGCAGTTCTTC CASSVAGNEQFF
TRBJ2-1 TRBV5-1 - - TGCGCCAGCAGCTTGGTGGTTGAGCAGTTCTTC CASSLVVEQFF
TRBJ2-1 TRBV6-5 - - TGTGCCAGCAGTTACGGAGGGAACCTGCACAATGAGCAGTTCTTC CASSYGGNLHNEQFF
TRBJ1-2 TRBV19 - - TGTGCCAGTAGTATCTGGGGCATTAACTATGGCTACACCTTC CASSIWGINYGYTF
TRBJ2-3 TRBV9 - - TGTGCCAGCAGCCCCCCAGCAGAGGATACGCAGTATTTT CASSPPAEDTQYF
TRBJ2-5 TRBV7-2 - TRBD2 TGTGCCAGCAGCGTAACTAGCGGGAATCAAGAGACCCAGTACTTC CASSVTSGNQETQYF
TRBJ2-7 TRBV28 - TRBD1 TGTGCCAGCAGTTCACGGGACAGGGGGGACGAGCAGTACTTC CASSSRDRGDEQYF
TRBJ2-3 TRBV7-3 - TRBD2 TGTGCCAGCAGCTTAACGGGACTAGCGGGAGTTAGGAGCACAGATACGCAGTATTTT CASSLTGLAGVRSTDTQYF
TRBJ2-5 TRBV7-8 - TRBD2 TGTGCCAGCAGCCCCGGACTAGCGGGGCAAGAGACCCAGTACTTC CASSPGLAGQETQYF
TRBJ2-5 TRBV4-1 - TRBD2 TGTGCCAGCAGCCAAGATCGGGGGGGCCAAGAGACCCAGTACTTC CASSQDRGGQETQYF
TRBJ2-1 TRBV29-1 once - TGCAGCGTTCTCCTTCGGGACTTCGACAATGAGCAGTTCTTC CSVLLRDFDNEQFF
TRBJ2-7 TRBV4-1 - - TGCGCCAGCAGCCACCCCGGGTCCTGGGGCGAGCAGTACTTC CASSHPGSWGEQYF
TRBJ1-5 TRBV7-8 - - TGTGCCAGCAGCTTAGGGGCTCTGGGCAATCAGCCCCAGCATTTT CASSLGALGNQPQHF
TRBJ2-7 TRBV4-3 - - TGCGCCAGCAGCCAAGATATGGGGGGCTCCTACGAGCAGTACTTC CASSQDMGGSYEQYF
TRBJ2-1 TRBV18 - TRBD2 TGTGCCAGCTGGCTAGCGGGAGATGAGCAGTTCTTC CASWLAGDEQFF
TRBJ2-3 TRBV9 - - TGTGCCAGCAGCGTAAGGACCACAGATACGCAGTATTTT CASSVRTTDTQYF
TRBJ1-1 TRBV6-5 - - TGTGCCAGCAACGGATGGGACACTGAAGCTTTCTTT CASNGWDTEAFF
TRBJ2-2 TRBV7-8 - TRBD2 TGTGCCAGCAGCTTACGCGCTAGCGGGGGAGGGGAGCTGTTTTTT CASSLRASGGGELFF
TRBJ2-7 TRBV27 - TRBD2 TGTGCCAGCAGTTTGTTGTCTAGCGGAACCTACGAGCAGTACTTC CASSLLSSGTYEQYF
TRBJ2-1 TRBV4-1 - - TGCGCCAGCAGCCTGGGTATTGGTGAGCAGTTCTTC CASSLGIGEQFF
TRBJ2-4 TRBV4-2 - - TGTGCCAGCACCCAAGGCGAAATTCAGTACTTC CASTQGEIQYF
TRBJ2-7 TRBV4-2 once - TGTGCCAGCAGCCAAAACTCCGCCAGTCCATACGAGCAGTACTTC CASSQNSASPYEQYF
TRBJ2-7 TRBV4-1 - TRBD1 TGCGCCAGCAGCCCTTCGGACAGGGGAAGCTACGAGCAGTACTTC CASSPSDRGSYEQYF
TRBJ1-1 TRBV5-6 - - TGTGCCAGCAGCCCCGGGGGAGCCACTGAAGCTTTCTTT CASSPGGATEAFF
TRBJ2-7 TRBV19 - TRBD2 TGTGCCAGTAGCGGGGGGCCTGGGCTAGCGGGTTCCTACGAGCAGTACTTC CASSGGPGLAGSYEQYF
TRBJ2-6 TRBV19 - TRBD1 TGTGCCAGTAGTATAGATCAGGGGGAGAGCCCTCTGGCCAACGTCCTGACTTTC CASSIDQGESPLANVLTF
TRBJ1-6 TRBV10-2 few - TGCGCCAGCAGTGGGTCCTATAATTCACCCCTCCACTTT CASSGSYNSPLHF
TRBJ2-6 TRBV4-2 - - TGTGCCAGCAGCCCAGATCAGGCCTCTGGGGCCAACGTCCTGACTTTC CASSPDQASGANVLTF